This T cell receptor (beta chain) was documented in a study of blood T cell repertoires in COVID-19. The trim removed 2 bases at V and 7 bases at J, leaving 7 bases unmatched. The CDR3 is made up of 14 amino acids. Germline V gene lookup returns CDR1 SEHNR and CDR2 FQNEAQ (reference sequence). Using immunoSEQ multiplex PCR, the repertoire was profiled, and TCRdb retains in-frame clones only, with some absent. This table holds 240,000 or so clones, around 81% found once. The sample consisted of peripheral blood. The source of this sequence is a man between 25 and 39 years old who had recovered from COVID-19. This chain links TRBV7-9 with TRBJ1-1; 7 bases are shared with TRBD1. The CDR3 bases are TGTGCCAGCAGCTTAAGACAGGGCTCGAATGAAGCTTTCTTT. Translated: CASSLRQGSNEAFF.